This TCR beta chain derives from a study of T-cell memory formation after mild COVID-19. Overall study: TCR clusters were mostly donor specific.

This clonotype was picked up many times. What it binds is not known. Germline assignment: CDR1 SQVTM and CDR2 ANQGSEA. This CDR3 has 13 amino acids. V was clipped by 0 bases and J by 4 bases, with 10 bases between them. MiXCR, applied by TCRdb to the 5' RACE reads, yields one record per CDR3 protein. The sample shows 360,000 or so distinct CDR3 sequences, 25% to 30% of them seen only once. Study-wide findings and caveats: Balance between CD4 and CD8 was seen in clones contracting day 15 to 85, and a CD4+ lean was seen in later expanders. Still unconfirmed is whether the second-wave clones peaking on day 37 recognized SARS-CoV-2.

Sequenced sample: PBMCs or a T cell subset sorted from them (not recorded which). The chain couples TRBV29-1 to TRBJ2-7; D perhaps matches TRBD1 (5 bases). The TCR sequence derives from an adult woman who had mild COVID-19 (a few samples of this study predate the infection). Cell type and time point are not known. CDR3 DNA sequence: TGCAGCGTTGAAGAGACAGCCGGGTACGAGCAGTACTTC. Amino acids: CSVEETAGYEQYF.